A single sample gave rise to the 32 T cell receptor beta chains below, sequenced in a study of human T cells and chemical hapten exposure. Specified time point: patch test 2, 6 weeks after DPC sensitization. Noted treatment: therapeutic diphenylcyclopropenone sensitization with weekly scalp DPC. TCRdb used MiXCR to reprocess the RACE reads, holding one entry per CDR3 protein. This sample has 330,000 or so distinct CDR3 sequences, with roughly 6.3% found just once. This specimen was whole blood, taken in connection with sensitization to the hapten diphenylcyclopropenone (DPC). The receptor source for this set is a woman between 18 and 29 years old with alopecia areata. Some clones in this sample may be carry-over from other donors' samples.

This clonotype occurred a few times. This chain connects TRBV4-3 to TRBJ2-7; the match to TRBD1 covers 9 bases. Per germline, CDR1 LGHNA and CDR2 YSLEER. CDR3 length equals 15 residues. Losses at the gene ends were 3 bases for V and 2 bases for J; bases not matched to a gene: 5. The CDR3 sequence: CASSQDRQGAYEQYF. The CDR3 nucleotides read TGCGCCAGCAGCCAGGATAGACAGGGGGCCTACGAGCAGTACTTC.

The CDR3 reads CSVVGGGSYEQYF. In nucleotides, the CDR3 is TGCAGCGTTGTAGGCGGGGGCTCCTACGAGCAGTACTTC. V is TRBV29-1 and J is TRBJ2-7, with 7 bases fitting TRBD2. The CDR3 extends over 13 amino acids. V was pared by 4 bases and J by 0 bases, with 3 bases of the junction left unmatched. Germline lookup yields CDR1 SQVTM and CDR2 ANQGSEA.

The chain combines TRBV5-4 with TRBJ2-1; 8 nucleotides agree with TRBD2. The ends lost 4 bases at V and 5 bases at J; junction bases unmatched: 11. CDR1 is SGHNT, CDR2 YYREEE, per germline (reference sequence). The CDR3 runs to 16 residues. CDR3 residues: CASSPFGLALDNEQFF. The CDR3 DNA sequence: TGTGCCAGCAGCCCTTTCGGACTAGCCCTCGACAATGAGCAGTTCTTC. The variable domain in full, with the rest retrieved from reference TRBV5-4 and TRBJ2-1, is ETGVTQSPTHLIKTRGQQVTLRCSSQSGHNTVSWYQQALGQGPQFIFQYYREEENGRGNFPPRFSGLQFPNYSSELNVNALELDDSALYLCASSPFGLALDNEQFFGPGTRLTVL.

This clonotype has at least ten counts. The chain carries TRBV28 and TRBJ1-5; TRBD1 matches at 10 bases. The trim removed 6 bases at V and 3 bases at J, leaving 5 bases unmatched. This CDR3 is built from 15 residues. CDR1 MDHEN and CDR2 SYDVKM come from the germline V gene. The CDR3 reads CASSETGGDNQPQHF. The CDR3 region has the DNA TGTGCCAGCAGCGAGACAGGGGGCGACAATCAGCCCCAGCATTTT. Looking up the rest from reference TRBV28 and TRBJ1-5 gives the full variable domain: DVKVTQSSRYLVKRTGEKVFLECVQDMDHENMFWYRQDPGLGLRLIYFSYDVKMKEKGDIPEGYSVSREKKERFSLILESASTNQTSMYLCASSETGGDNQPQHFGDGTRLSIL.

This clonotype was observed at least ten times. This chain links TRBV6-5 with TRBJ2-5, with 11 bases fitting TRBD2. Germline V gene lookup returns CDR1 MNHEY and CDR2 SVGAGI. The V gene end was trimmed by 6 bases and the J gene end by 5 bases; junction bases not matched to a gene: 5. CDR3 length: 14 amino acids. The CDR3 DNA is TGTGCCAGCAGCTCCGTAGCGGGGGGGGAGACCCAGTACTTC. This codes for CASSSVAGGETQYF.

This clonotype was seen repeatedly, ten times or more. The rearrangement uses TRBV9 and TRBJ1-2; perhaps TRBD1 as D (6 bases). V lost 0 bases to trimming and J lost 3 bases, with 12 bases between them. The CDR3 covers 15 residues. CDR1 is SGDLS, CDR2 YYNGEE, per germline. CDR3 coding DNA: TGTGCCAGCAGCGTAGACGGGGGCGCTTACTATGGCTACACCTTC. Residues: CASSVDGGAYYGYTF.

The chain couples TRBV5-3 to TRBJ1-2; D gene unclear. TRBV5-3 is identified as an open reading frame with a role that is uncertain. This CDR3 comprises 11 residues. V was cut by 1 base and J by 7 bases, with 5 bases left in between. The CDR3 loop is CARSLKSGYTF. The CDR3 bases are TGTGCCAGAAGCTTGAAAAGTGGCTACACCTTC.

This clonotype was seen more than once but under ten times. The chain employs TRBV6-5 and TRBJ1-1; 7 bases match TRBD1. V trimming: 3 bases; J trimming: 5 bases; junction bases outside the gene matches: 6. In germline, CDR1 is MNHEY, CDR2 SVGAGI. CDR3 length equals 14 residues. The CDR3 spells CASSYQGVGTEAFF. The CDR3 nucleotides read TGTGCCAGCAGTTATCAGGGGGTAGGGACTGAAGCTTTCTTT.

This clonotype was observed many times. The V and J genes are TRBV20-1 and TRBJ1-4, with 7 bases fitting TRBD1. J was trimmed by 7 bases and V by 6 bases; bases with no gene match: 8. Per the germline V gene, CDR1 is DFQATT and CDR2 is SNEGSKA (reference sequence). The CDR3 length is 13 residues. In nucleotides, the CDR3 is TGCAGTGCGACCGAGGGGGCGGGTGAAAAACTGTTTTTT. It yields the protein CSATEGAGEKLFF.

This clonotype was observed at least ten times. The chain joins TRBV20-1 to TRBJ2-1, with D possibly matching TRBD2 (6 bases). Germline V lookup: CDR1 DFQATT, CDR2 SNEGSKA (reference sequence). V was cut by 5 bases and J by 6 bases, with 17 bases left in between. The CDR3 extends over 14 amino acids. CDR3: CSADTRRGFNEQFF. As DNA, the CDR3 is TGCAGTGCTGACACCCGGAGGGGATTCAATGAGCAGTTCTTC.

This clonotype was counted many times. The rearrangement joins TRBV11-2 to TRBJ2-7, with 10 bases aligning to TRBD2. V shed 3 bases and J 0 bases; nucleotides not matched to a gene: 8. The CDR3 covers 17 residues. The germline V gene has CDR1 SGHAT and CDR2 FQNNGV. CDR3 in DNA: TGTGCCAGCAGCTTTGGGACTAGCGCCGTAAGCTCCTACGAGCAGTACTTC. Translating it yields CASSFGTSAVSSYEQYF.

This clonotype was counted ten times or more. V is TRBV19 and J is TRBJ2-3; 9 nucleotides align to TRBD2. V dropped 11 bases and J dropped 9; count of bases not matched to a gene: 12. This CDR3 is built from 13 residues. Per the germline V gene, CDR1 is LNHDA and CDR2 is SQIVND (reference sequence). The CDR3 loop reads CASRGGAAITQYF. The CDR3 DNA reads as TGTGCCTCCCGCGGGGGGGCTGCGATAACGCAGTATTTT.

Ten or more counts support this clonotype. This sequence joins TRBV28 and TRBJ1-5, with TRBD1 matching over 8 bases. Germline values: CDR1 MDHEN, CDR2 SYDVKM. The trim removed 4 bases at V and 3 bases at J, leaving 8 bases unmatched. The CDR3 sequence is 16 residues long. This chain's CDR3 is CASSSPGQAFNQPQHF. In DNA form, the CDR3 reads TGTGCCAGCAGTTCACCGGGACAGGCATTCAATCAGCCCCAGCATTTT.

In its sample, this clonotype was seen a few times. The chain couples TRBV10-3 to TRBJ2-1; D gene unclear. The CDR3 has 13 residues. Per the germline V gene, CDR1 is ENHRY and CDR2 is SYGVKD. V lost 1 base and J 7 bases, leaving 8 bases between the germline ends. The CDR3 reads CAISEWGRNEQFF. The CDR3 region has the DNA TGTGCCATCAGTGAGTGGGGTAGGAATGAGCAGTTCTTC.

Worth noting for this clonotype: This may come from a read error, since a much larger clone is one base off. The chain recombines TRBV20-1 with TRBJ1-1; D uncertain. The germline V gene has CDR1 DFQATT and CDR2 SNEGSKA (reference sequence). The CDR3 runs 13 residues. With 4 bases removed from V and 8 bases from J, the gap between germline ends came to 17 bases. Here the CDR3 DNA reads TGCAGTGCTATGAGGGCCGACCTTGAAGAAGCTTTCTTT. Its protein is CSAMRADLEEAFF.

This clonotype was counted between two and nine times. The chain joins TRBV6-5 to TRBJ2-3; TRBD1 matches 8 bases. This CDR3 contains 16 residues. Per germline, CDR1 MNHEY and CDR2 SVGAGI. Unmatched junction bases numbered 7, after V lost 2 bases and J lost 3 bases. The CDR3 spells CASSYTSGGETDTQYF. The CDR3 DNA reads as TGTGCCAGCAGTTACACGTCAGGGGGCGAGACAGATACGCAGTATTTT.

The chain has TRBV6-2 or TRBV6-3 and TRBJ2-1; tentative D call: TRBD1 (5 bases). The ends were cut back, 6 bases at V and 1 base at J, with 13 bases in the middle. CDR1 and CDR2 (germline): MNHEY, SVGEGT. The CDR3 extends over 15 amino acids. The CDR3 protein is CASSRVTASYNEQFF. CDR3 bases: TGTGCCAGCAGCCGTGTGACAGCTTCCTACAATGAGCAGTTCTTC.

The sample holds many counts of this clonotype. The rearrangement links TRBV7-2 to TRBJ1-1, with a tentative D call TRBD1 (5 bases). CDR1 SGHTA and CDR2 FQGNSA come from the germline V gene. Trimming stripped 6 bases from V and 3 bases from J, with 14 bases between. This CDR3 has 14 residues. CDR3 region: CASSSEGSHTEAFF. The CDR3 DNA reads as TGTGCCAGCAGTTCCGAGGGGTCCCACACTGAAGCTTTCTTT.

This clonotype was counted only a few times. The chain uses TRBV12-3 or TRBV12-4 and TRBJ2-7; 9 bases map to TRBD2. The CDR3 has 15 residues. V lost 1 base and J lost 3; bases outside the gene matches: 4. DNA for the CDR3: TGTGCCAGCAGTTTAGAAGCGGGGGGTATCTACGAGCAGTACTTC. This gives the protein CASSLEAGGIYEQYF.

The chain joins TRBV9 to TRBJ1-3; TRBD1 agrees at 7 bases. The V gene end was trimmed by 4 bases and the J gene end by 0 bases; junction bases not matched to a gene: 10. Germline CDR1 and CDR2: SGDLS and YYNGEE. The CDR3 consists of 17 residues. CDR3 DNA: TGTGCCAGCAGCACCTGGGGACAGTATTCCTCTGGAAACACCATATATTTT. Amino acids: CASSTWGQYSSGNTIYF.

This clonotype was picked up a small number of times. The chain is built from TRBV12-3 or TRBV12-4 and TRBJ1-1; D remains ambiguous. Deletions cut 8 bases from V and 6 bases from J, with 10 bases between. The CDR3 spans 11 residues. This chain's CDR3 is CASGVLAEAFF. The CDR3 DNA follows: TGTGCCAGCGGTGTTTTGGCTGAAGCTTTCTTT.

This clonotype was seen at least ten times. This chain joins TRBV6-2 or TRBV6-3 and TRBJ1-1, with 9 bases that match TRBD1. After removal of 1 base from V and 3 bases from J, the junction contained 9 bases not matched to a gene. This CDR3 has 17 residues. In germline, CDR1 is MNHEY, CDR2 SVGEGT. The CDR3 spells CASSYLGQGRADTEAFF. In nucleotides, the CDR3 is TGTGCCAGCAGTTACTTAGGACAGGGGAGGGCGGACACTGAAGCTTTCTTT.

This clonotype was recorded at least ten times. J is TRBJ1-2 and V is TRBV5-1; a weak D match, TRBD1 (6 bases). Trimming pared 2 bases from V and 5 bases from J, leaving 16 bases between. The CDR3 length is 15 residues. The germline V gene has CDR1 SGHRS and CDR2 YFSETQ. CDR3 sequence reads: CASSLSGEGVYGYTF. The CDR3 nucleotides are TGCGCCAGCAGCTTATCAGGGGAAGGCGTGTATGGCTACACCTTC.

This clonotype has ten or more counts. The chain carries TRBV15 and TRBJ1-5; D is ambiguous. This CDR3 is built from 17 residues. V was cut by 0 bases and J by 0 bases, with 12 bases left in between. CDR1 and CDR2 from the germline V gene are LNHNV and YYDKDF (reference sequence). CDR3: CATSRDGREYSNQPQHF. CDR3 nucleotides: TGTGCCACCAGCAGAGATGGGAGGGAGTATAGCAATCAGCCCCAGCATTTT.

This clonotype was seen only a few times. J is TRBJ2-1 and V is TRBV4-2; 11 nucleotides agree with TRBD2. This CDR3 comprises 18 residues. The germline V gene has CDR1 LGHNA and CDR2 YNFKEQ. With 3 bases clipped from V and 2 bases from J, the junction kept 9 bases outside the gene matches. The CDR3 loop is CASSQLAGGPITYNEQFF. The CDR3 nucleotides read TGTGCCAGCAGCCAGTTAGCGGGGGGGCCCATAACCTACAATGAGCAGTTCTTC.

The CDR3 bases are TGTGCCATCAGTGATAGCAGGGCTGGAAACACCATATATTTT. Protein: CAISDSRAGNTIYF. The rearrangement links TRBV10-3 to TRBJ1-3, with TRBD1 as a possible D gene (5 bases). V was trimmed by 3 bases and J by 2 bases, leaving 8 bases between them. Germline V CDR1 and CDR2: ENHRY, SYGVKD. This CDR3 comprises 14 residues.

In this sample, this clonotype turned up a few times. The rearrangement uses TRBV10-3 and TRBJ2-3; 8 bases map to TRBD2. Germline-derived CDR1 and CDR2 are ENHRY and SYGVKD. This CDR3 has 17 amino acids. The junction had 8 bases not matched to a gene; V was cut back by 0 bases and J by 3 bases. The CDR3 protein is CAISESAAGAGTDTQYF. The CDR3 bases are TGTGCCATCAGTGAGTCGGCAGCGGGGGCCGGGACAGATACGCAGTATTTT.

This chain connects TRBV6-2 or TRBV6-3 to TRBJ2-3, with TRBD2 identical over 14 bases. With V trimmed by 7 bases and J by 5 bases, 11 bases remained unmatched. The CDR3 consists of 17 residues. Germline V lookup: CDR1 MNHEY, CDR2 SVGEGT. In DNA form, the CDR3 reads TGTGCCAGCACTAGGATCCCCGGACTAGCGGGGGGAGATACGCAGTATTTT. Translated: CASTRIPGLAGGDTQYF.

The rearrangement joins TRBV14 to TRBJ2-7, with D perhaps being TRBD1 or TRBD2 (5 bases each). V lost 5 bases, J lost 0 bases, and 14 bases lay in between. This CDR3 has 15 residues. Germline loops: CDR1 SGHDN, CDR2 FVKESK. The CDR3 loop reads CASSIGAWSSYEQYF. DNA for the CDR3: TGTGCCAGCAGCATCGGGGCCTGGAGCTCCTACGAGCAGTACTTC. Looking up the rest from reference TRBV14 and TRBJ2-7 gives the full variable domain: EAGVTQFPSHSVIEKGQTVTLRCDPISGHDNLYWYRRVMGKEIKFLLHFVKESKQDESGMPNNRFLAERTGGTYSTLKVQPAELEDSGVYFCASSIGAWSSYEQYFGPGTRLTVT.

This clonotype has a count of ten or more. V usage is TRBV5-1 and J usage is TRBJ1-6; D is unresolved. CDR3 size: 16 residues. From germline, CDR1 is SGHRS and CDR2 YFSETQ. Trimming removed 4 bases from V and 9 bases from J, with 20 bases in between. CDR3: CASSPNSATGRSPLHF. CDR3 coding DNA: TGCGCCAGCAGCCCCAATTCGGCAACGGGCCGTTCACCCCTCCACTTT. Full variable domain (missing parts from reference TRBV5-1 and TRBJ1-6): KAGVTQTPRYLIKTRGQQVTLSCSPISGHRSVSWYQQTPGQGLQFLFEYFSETQRNKGNFPGRFSGRQFSNSRSEMNVSTLELGDSALYLCASSPNSATGRSPLHFGNGTRLTVT.

This clonotype was detected a few times. This chain uses TRBV18 with TRBJ1-3; D not resolved. Trimming cost V 1 base and J 0 bases, with 10 bases left between them. The CDR3 runs to 16 residues. CDR1 is KGHSH, CDR2 LQKENI, per germline. CDR3 amino acids: CASSPRTESSGNTIYF. CDR3 sequence (DNA): TGTGCCAGCTCACCACGGACCGAGAGCTCTGGAAACACCATATATTTT.

Regarding this clonotype: This sequence may be a read error, since a much larger clone differs from it by one base. V is TRBV24-1 and J is TRBJ2-5; 10 positions agree with TRBD1. This CDR3 has 15 amino acids. Germline CDR1 is KGHDR and CDR2 is SFDVKD. CDR3 coding DNA: TGTGCCACCAGTGTCGTGACAGGGGGCGCTGAGACCCAGCACTTC. It codes for CATSVVTGGAETQHF.